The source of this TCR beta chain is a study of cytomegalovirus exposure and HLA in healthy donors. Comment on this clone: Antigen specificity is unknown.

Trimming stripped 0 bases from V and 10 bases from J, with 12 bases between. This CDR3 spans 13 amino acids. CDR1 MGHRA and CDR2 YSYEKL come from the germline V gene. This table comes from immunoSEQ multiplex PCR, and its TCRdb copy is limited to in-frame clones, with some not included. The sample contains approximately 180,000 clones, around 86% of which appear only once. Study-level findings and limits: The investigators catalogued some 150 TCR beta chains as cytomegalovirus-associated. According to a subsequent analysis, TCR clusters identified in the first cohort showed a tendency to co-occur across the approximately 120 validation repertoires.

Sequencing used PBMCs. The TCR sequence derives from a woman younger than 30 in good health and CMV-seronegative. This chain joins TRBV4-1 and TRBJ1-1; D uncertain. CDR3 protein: CASSQDRTRIAFF. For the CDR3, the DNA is TGCGCCAGCAGCCAAGATAGAACGCGTATAGCTTTCTTT.